One and the same sample provided the 3 T cell receptor beta chains below, sequenced in a study of spatial heterogeneity in lung cancer. MiXCR, run by TCRdb on the 5' RACE reads, gives a single entry per CDR3 protein. The sample shows roughly 8,000 distinct CDR3 sequences, approximately 5.4% of them seen only once. The time point denotes: sample taken at primary tumor resection. TCRs were sequenced from unsorted whole RNA of tumor, nontumor lung or PBMC. The material sequenced was PBMCs, taken at surgery. The origin of the receptors is a male donor with early-stage non-small cell lung cancer.

This clonotype was detected a few times. The rearrangement links TRBV7-2 to TRBJ2-4, with unresolved D. Trimming took 3 bases from V and 0 from J, leaving 6 bases between them. This CDR3 has 14 amino acids. Germline CDR1 reads SGHTA; CDR2 reads FQGNSA. DNA for the CDR3: TGTGCCAGCAGCTTCTTAATAGCCAAAAACATTCAGTACTTC. It is translated as CASSFLIAKNIQYF.

This clonotype was found many times. V usage is TRBV2 and J usage is TRBJ2-3; maybe TRBD2 (5 bases). Germline V gene sequence: CDR1 SNHLY, CDR2 FYNNEI. The CDR3 contains 14 residues. V was shortened by 6 bases and J by 5 bases, with 15 bases between the two germline ends. CDR3 bases: TGTGCCAGCAGCTCAGAAGGAGGACGAGATACGCAGTATTTT. Translating gives CASSSEGGRDTQYF. The full variable domain, rest sourced from reference TRBV2 and TRBJ2-3, is EPEVTQTPSHQVTQMGQEVILRCVPISNHLYFYWYRQILGQKVEFLVSFYNNEISEKSEIFDDQFSVERPDGSNFTLKIRSTKLEDSAMYFCASSSEGGRDTQYFGPGTRLTVL.

This clonotype has at least ten counts. The chain has TRBV7-2 and TRBJ2-1, with D possibly TRBD1 on 6 matching bases. Germline V CDR1 and CDR2: SGHTA, FQGNSA. Trimming shortened V by 6 bases and J by 4 bases, and 16 bases separated the two germline ends. The CDR3 consists of 15 residues. This CDR3 is CASSPTGQIYNEQFF. The CDR3 coding sequence is TGTGCCAGCAGTCCCACGGGACAAATTTACAATGAGCAGTTCTTC.